The clone carrying this T cell receptor beta chain occurred a few times. Primers for the PCR totalled 60 Vbeta and 13 Jbeta. The assay was immunoSEQ multiplex PCR, and TCRdb's table has in-frame clones only and misses some. Of about 140,000 clones in the sample, about 75% were seen once. This sample was included in a study of cytomegalovirus exposure and HLA in healthy donors. V shed 2 bases and J 11 bases; nucleotides not matched to a gene: 3. The CDR3 contains 12 residues. CDR1 and CDR2 (germline): LGHNT, FRNRAP. This receptor was identified in a man aged 18 to 29 in good health and CMV-seronegative. The sequenced material came from PBMCs. The rearrangement uses TRBV12-5 and TRBJ1-1; 9 nucleotides agree with TRBD1. CDR3 DNA: TGTGCTAGTGGTTTGTTTGACAGGGGGGCTTTCTTT. This codes for CASGLFDRGAFF. Full variable domain (missing parts from reference TRBV12-5 and TRBJ1-1): DARVTQTPRHKVTEMGQEVTMRCQPILGHNTVFWYRQTMMQGLELLAYFRNRAPLDDSGMPKDRFSAEMPDATLATLKIQPSEPRDSAVYFCASGLFDRGAFFGQGTRLTVV.